This TCR beta chain was identified in a study of blood T cells in healthy people across ages. In its sample, this clonotype was seen many times. A sample-barcoded 5' primer and a J-beta primer mix were used in a second PCR of roughly 7 to 11 cycles. TCRdb re-derived calls from the 5' RACE reads in MiXCR, one entry per CDR3 protein. The sample has 1.4 million to 1.5 million distinct CDR3 sequences, 42% seen once. The CDR3 totals 11 residues. V was pared by 2 bases and J by 8 bases, with 7 bases between. CDR1 is SQVTM, CDR2 ANQGSEA, per germline. The specimen sequenced was blood. This TCR derives from a woman aged 18-29 years in good health. The chain carries TRBV29-1 and TRBJ2-1; a possible D gene is TRBD2 (6 bases). Here the CDR3 DNA reads TGCAGCGTTGAACGGGGGTATGAGCAGTTCTTC. Translated: CSVERGYEQFF.